This T cell receptor beta chain was obtained from a study of monozygotic twins with inflammatory bowel disease (dated by TCRdb to about 2019). About the full investigation: The full study comprised 28 monozygotic twin pairs: nine German pairs (four IBD-concordant, five IBD-discordant) and 19 IBD-discordant Danish pairs. Within discordant pairs, disease-associated traits were sought mainly by comparing IBD patients with their genetically identical healthy co-twins. Each individual had, on average, about 151 000 unique TCRalpha sequences and 181 000 unique TCRbeta sequences available for analysis. General conclusions and limits of the study: Because patients received different immunosuppressive treatments, the repertoires may have picked up extra background noise and variability between individuals. Compared with healthy twins, IBD patients had fewer clonotypes in common with other individuals, a difference most pronounced in patients showing signs of disease activity. IBD patients had lower TCRbeta repertoire diversity, measured by the inverse Simpson index, than their healthy co-twins. Different T cell subtypes could not be distinguished in the analysis. Repertoire similarity did not differ between concordant and discordant twins, which could be due to limited statistical power. The results gave no support for a single strong signal or clonotype linked to IBD.

Looking up the germline V gene yields CDR1 MNHNS and CDR2 SASEGT. The CDR3 measures 11 amino acids from cysteine to phenylalanine. Nucleotide data are not available. To prepare the library, 5' RACE was applied. The input for every TCR library was roughly 3,300 ng of total RNA. For each sample, cDNA synthesis with SMARTScribe reverse transcriptase was split into eight separate reactions. During cDNA synthesis, unique molecular identifiers containing a 6-nucleotide sample barcode were introduced by template switching. TCRalpha and TCRbeta cDNA was amplified by two nested PCRs of approximately 16 and 10 cycles, with bead purification after each PCR. Before amplification, the cDNA was treated with uracil DNA-glycosylase and purified using the QIAquick PCR purification kit. In the second PCR, Illumina TruSeq-compatible adapters and sample-specific barcodes were added. TapeStation and Qubit were used to check library quality and concentration, and 5 ng of each library went into the pool. Pooled libraries were sequenced on an Illumina HiSeq2500 single-index Rapid Run with 2 x 100 bp reads and custom sequencing primers. As for the authors' bioinformatics: PCR and sequencing errors were corrected by UMI-based consensus assembly using MiGEC version 1.2.6. MiXCR version 2.1.1 was used for V(D)J alignment, clonotype assembly and CDR3 extraction. To normalise gene usage, clonotype sharing and MAIT/NKT TCR abundance, the analysis used the top 1000, 10 000 and 20 000 clonotypes per sample. After downsampling to 27 000 UMIs, diversity was calculated as the inverse Simpson index using the vegan R package. Statistical testing used paired Mann-Whitney U tests on the discordant twin pairs and applied Benjamini-Hochberg correction for multiple testing. Based on TCRdb reprocessing of the reads, there is one entry per CDR3 protein sequence, and DNA is missing. Here the V and J calls rest on TCRdb's processing, not on the authors' analysis. This sample's table has entries for more than 350,000 distinct CDR3 sequences. 2% to 3% of the sample lies in the top ten.

From each donor, an approximately 2.5 ml peripheral blood sample was collected into PAXgene tubes and stored at -80 degrees C. Without any T cell sorting, total RNA was extracted from whole blood using the PAXgene blood miRNA kit on an automated QIAcube. Peripheral blood from monozygotic twin pairs concordant or discordant for inflammatory bowel disease was subjected to deep TCRalpha and TCRbeta repertoire profiling with unique molecular barcoding. For every twin pair, smoking habits were documented, and each individual was categorised as a current, former or never smoker. In regard to this clonotype: The antigen it binds to is not known.

Recombination joined TRBV6-1 with TRBJ1-1. The specimen was blood. The TCR originated in a human donor with ulcerative colitis or Crohn's disease, or a healthy co-twin of an affected twin (not recorded which). The CDR3 reads CASRGDGGAFF.